These 23 T cell receptor beta chains were sequenced from one sample in a study of blood T cell repertoires in COVID-19. Libraries were prepared by immunoSEQ multiplex PCR; TCRdb keeps only in-frame clonotypes and omits some of them. The table includes approximately 150,000 clones, roughly 84% detected once. Specimen: peripheral blood. Every receptor here comes from a middle-aged man with acute or convalescent COVID-19.

Concerning this clone: The same CDR3 arises from other DNA sequences in this sample as well. The chain combines TRBV2 with TRBJ1-3, with 9 bases identical to TRBD1. Germline lookup yields CDR1 SNHLY and CDR2 FYNNEI. The CDR3 runs to 14 residues. The ends lost 6 bases at V and 1 base at J; junction bases unmatched: 1. This CDR3 reads CASRQGASGNTIYF. The CDR3 nucleotides read TGTGCCAGCAGACAGGGGGCGTCTGGAAACACCATATATTTT.

This rearrangement joins TRBV7-8 to TRBJ2-2; 12 positions match TRBD2. Trimming removed 5 bases from V and 2 bases from J; junction bases left unmatched: 12. The CDR3 has 19 residues. The germline V gene encodes CDR1 SGHVS and CDR2 FQNEAQ. The CDR3 sequence is CASSPRLAGEPRNTGELFF. CDR3 in DNA: TGTGCCAGCAGCCCACGACTAGCGGGGGAACCCCGCAACACCGGGGAGCTGTTTTTT.

This chain connects TRBV7-2 to TRBJ2-1; 10 bases map to TRBD2. The CDR3 totals 15 residues. Germline lookup yields CDR1 SGHTA and CDR2 FQGNSA. V shed 5 bases and J 7 bases; nucleotides not matched to a gene: 8. The CDR3 sequence: CASSGKRGGLNEQFF. In DNA, the CDR3 is TGTGCCAGCAGCGGCAAGCGGGGGGGCCTTAATGAGCAGTTCTTC.

The chain carries TRBV11-3 and TRBJ1-1; the D is unclear. V was shortened by 4 bases and J by 3 bases, with 12 bases between the two germline ends. CDR1 and CDR2 from the germline V gene are SGHNT and YENEEA. The CDR3 has 14 amino acids. The CDR3 sequence is CASSSSAVHTEAFF. In DNA form, the CDR3 reads TGTGCCAGCAGCTCCAGCGCAGTCCACACTGAAGCTTTCTTT.

The chain recombines TRBV5-1 with TRBJ2-5; D uncertain. This CDR3 spans 12 amino acids. Germline lookup yields CDR1 SGHRS and CDR2 YFSETQ. Trimming pared 5 bases from V and 1 base from J, leaving 6 bases between. This chain's CDR3 is CASRAAQETQYF. The CDR3 DNA is TGCGCCAGCAGGGCGGCCCAAGAGACCCAGTACTTC.

The chain recombines TRBV2 with TRBJ1-6, with 9 nucleotides matching TRBD1. Per the germline V gene, CDR1 is SNHLY and CDR2 is FYNNEI. This CDR3 has 15 amino acids. Germline trimming cut 6 bases from V and 8 bases from J; bases unmatched to any gene: 8. CDR3 in amino acids: CASSRRTGDYSPLHF. The CDR3 DNA sequence: TGTGCCAGCAGCCGCCGGACAGGGGATTATTCACCCCTCCACTTT.

A note on this clone: This specimen includes other DNA sequences encoding the same CDR3. The V call is TRBV4-3, the J call TRBJ1-2; D uncertain. Germline values: CDR1 LGHNA, CDR2 YSLEER. The V gene lost 0 bases and the J gene lost 8 bases, with 10 bases spanning the gap. This CDR3 spans 13 amino acids. In nucleotides, the CDR3 is TGCGCCAGCAGCCAAGAGGGCACCTGGGGCTACACCTTC. Its translation: CASSQEGTWGYTF.

The V gene is TRBV12-5, the J gene TRBJ1-4; 9 bases align to TRBD1. V lost 5 bases to trimming and J lost 5 bases; unmatched junction nucleotides: 3. Per germline, CDR1 LGHNT and CDR2 FRNRAP. This CDR3 spans 14 amino acids. CDR3 protein: CASGPGQGNEKLFF. The CDR3, as DNA: TGTGCTAGTGGTCCCGGACAGGGGAATGAAAAACTGTTTTTT.

CDR3 region: CASSQNTGVEKLFF. DNA for the CDR3: TGTGCCAGCAGTCAAAATACAGGGGTCGAAAAACTGTTTTTT. The J gene is TRBJ1-4, the V gene TRBV27, with TRBD1 identical over 7 bases. CDR3 length equals 14 residues. J gave up 8 bases and V 5 bases, and 8 bases lay outside the gene matches. CDR1 is MNHEY, CDR2 SMNVEV, per germline (reference sequence). The variable domain in full, with the rest retrieved from reference TRBV27 and TRBJ1-4, is EAQVTQNPRYLITVTGKKLTVTCSQNMNHEYMSWYRQDPGLGLRQIYYSMNVEVTDKGDVPEGYKVSRKEKRNFPLILESPSPNQTSLYFCASSQNTGVEKLFFGSGTQLSVL.

V is TRBV4-3 and J is TRBJ1-5; perhaps TRBD1 as D (5 bases). In germline, CDR1 is LGHNA, CDR2 YSLEER. V was pared by 2 bases and J by 1 base, with 9 bases between. This CDR3 is built from 15 residues. The CDR3 coding sequence is TGCGCCAGCAGCCAAAGCAGGGCGAGCAATCAGCCCCAGCATTTT. The encoded protein is CASSQSRASNQPQHF.

V and J are TRBV7-2 and TRBJ2-5, with D tentatively TRBD2 (5 bases). In germline, CDR1 is SGHTA, CDR2 FQGNSA. This CDR3 has 15 amino acids. With 1 base removed from V and 5 bases from J, the gap between germline ends came to 14 bases. CDR3 DNA sequence: TGTGCCAGCAGCTTAGGTGGTGCAGGAGGCGAGACCCAGTACTTC. It encodes CASSLGGAGGETQYF.

The V and J genes are TRBV4-1 and TRBJ1-1, with unresolved D. The V gene lost 1 base and the J gene lost 7 bases, with 10 bases spanning the gap. The CDR3 runs to 13 residues. CDR1 is MGHRA and CDR2 is YSYEKL in the germline V gene. The CDR3 loop is CASSQAQTSEAFF. CDR3 DNA: TGCGCCAGCAGCCAAGCTCAAACCAGTGAAGCTTTCTTT.

The chain carries TRBV10-3 and TRBJ2-7; TRBD1 aligns across 7 bases. Trimming took 5 bases from V and 3 from J; bases not matched to a gene: 4. Germline-derived CDR1 and CDR2 are ENHRY and SYGVKD. CDR3 length equals 13 residues. In DNA, the CDR3 is TGTGCCATCAGTCCCGGACAGGACTACGAGCAGTACTTC. Its protein product is CAISPGQDYEQYF.

This sequence joins TRBV6-6 and TRBJ2-1; 12 bases are shared with TRBD2. The CDR3 has 17 amino acids. Trimming cost V 5 bases and J 2 bases; bases outside gene matches: 7. Looked up from germline, CDR1 is MNHNY and CDR2 is SVGAGI (reference sequence). DNA of the CDR3: TGTGCCAGCAGTCAAACCGCTAGCGGGGGGGCCTACAATGAGCAGTTCTTC. Amino acids: CASSQTASGGAYNEQFF.

The rearrangement uses TRBV7-7 and TRBJ2-3; D gene ambiguous. The germline V and J ends were trimmed by 1 base and 2 bases, with 4 bases remaining between them. CDR1 and CDR2 from the germline V gene are SSHAT and FNYEAQ (reference sequence). The CDR3 extends over 13 amino acids. CDR3 sequence reads: CASSLGHTDTQYF. CDR3 in DNA: TGTGCCAGCAGCTTAGGACACACAGATACGCAGTATTTT.

The CDR3 DNA follows: TGTGCCAGCAGCCAAGATGGCTGGGGGGATGGCTACACCTTC. It encodes CASSQDGWGDGYTF. The chain links TRBV3-1 (or the pseudogene TRBV3-2) to TRBJ1-2; possibly TRBD1 for D (5 bases). Trimming cost V 0 bases and J 6 bases, with 11 bases left between them. The germline gives CDR1 LGHDT, CDR2 YNNKEL (reference sequence). This CDR3 region has 14 residues.

The chain links TRBV18 to TRBJ2-1, with 9 positions matching TRBD2. Trimming removed 11 bases from V and 2 bases from J; junction bases left unmatched: 7. Germline CDR1 reads KGHSH; CDR2 reads LQKENI. CDR3 length: 14 amino acids. The DNA for the CDR3 is TGTGCCTGCCAAAGCGGGGGGACCTACAATGAGCAGTTCTTC. Translating gives CACQSGGTYNEQFF.

This sequence joins TRBV29-1 and TRBJ2-1, with D tentatively TRBD2 (6 bases). Germline CDR1 SQVTM, CDR2 ANQGSEA. The CDR3 sequence is 13 residues long. Between the trimmed V and J ends, which lost 3 bases and 8 bases, there was a span of 14 bases. The CDR3 protein is CSVDNPTGDEQFF. DNA for the CDR3: TGCAGCGTTGACAACCCGACGGGGGATGAGCAGTTCTTC.

The chain employs TRBV4-1 and TRBJ2-5; 8 nucleotides match TRBD1. J lost 2 bases, V lost 4 bases, and 15 bases had no gene match. Per the germline V gene, CDR1 is MGHRA and CDR2 is YSYEKL. The CDR3 runs 18 residues. The CDR3 nucleotides are TGCGCCAGCAGCCCAAAAAGTCGACAGGGGTCATTACAAGAGACCCAGTACTTC. Translating it yields CASSPKSRQGSLQETQYF.

The V and J genes are TRBV7-2 and TRBJ2-7; 7 bases are a match to TRBD1. Germline values: CDR1 SGHTA, CDR2 FQGNSA. J lost 4 bases, V lost 7 bases, and 10 bases had no gene match. The CDR3 consists of 14 residues. DNA of the CDR3: TGTGCCAGCACGATGACAGGGCTTCCGTACGAGCAGTACTTC. Translation: CASTMTGLPYEQYF.

J is TRBJ1-2 and V is TRBV9, with 7 bases matching TRBD1. From germline, CDR1 is SGDLS and CDR2 YYNGEE. This CDR3 has 15 amino acids. With 3 bases clipped from V and 8 bases from J, the junction kept 13 bases outside the gene matches. CDR3 DNA sequence: TGTGCCAGCAGCGCGGCCTATACAGGGGAGAGAGGCTACACCTTC. This encodes CASSAAYTGERGYTF.

This chain connects TRBV16 to TRBJ2-7, with D possibly matching TRBD2 (7 bases). Trimming stripped 3 bases from V and 3 bases from J, with 15 bases between. CDR1 KGHSY and CDR2 FQNENV come from the germline V gene. The CDR3 has 15 amino acids. In DNA, the CDR3 is TGTGCCAGCAGCCAGAGGGGGGGCCCGTTCTACGAGCAGTACTTC. Its protein product is CASSQRGGPFYEQYF.

V gene TRBV12-3 or TRBV12-4 combines with J gene TRBJ2-4; D remains ambiguous. The CDR3 is 13 residues long. With 5 bases removed from V and 0 bases from J, the gap between germline ends came to 5 bases. The chain's CDR3 is CASSPQAKNIQYF. Written as DNA, the CDR3 is TGTGCCAGCAGTCCCCAAGCCAAAAACATTCAGTACTTC.